This T cell receptor beta chain was recovered during a study of T cells in Graves' hyperthyroidism and ophthalmopathy. This clonotype has at least ten counts. The antigen is not known. Broader study findings: With a median lead of around 5.9 months before onset, the model predicted ophthalmopathy. A model built on 13 V-J features separated ophthalmopathy from stable hyperthyroidism.

Stable Graves' hyperthyroidism meant no ophthalmopathy progression within 18 months. The authors took PBMCs from about 9.5 ml fresh peripheral blood. Per the germline V gene, CDR1 is MNHNS and CDR2 is SASEGT. Trimming at V came to 6 bases and at J to 4 bases, leaving 7 bases not matched to a gene. The CDR3 length is 14 residues. TCR beta CDR3 region amplification was performed from RNA transcripts. Carried out on the TCR CDR3, a first-round RT-PCR used the HTBI primer set. TCRdb fed the multiplex PCR reads into MiXCR, producing one record per CDR3 protein. The sample holds under 450,000 distinct CDR3 sequences; about 15% are singletons and the top ten take roughly 7.4%.

This sequence was found in a woman aged 18-30 years with Graves' hyperthyroidism. The chain recombines TRBV6-1 with TRBJ1-2, with 8 nucleotides matching TRBD1. Sequencing input: blood. CDR3 DNA sequence: TGTGCCAGCAGCCCCGCCGGGACAGGCTATGGCTACACCTTC. Its protein product is CASSPAGTGYGYTF.